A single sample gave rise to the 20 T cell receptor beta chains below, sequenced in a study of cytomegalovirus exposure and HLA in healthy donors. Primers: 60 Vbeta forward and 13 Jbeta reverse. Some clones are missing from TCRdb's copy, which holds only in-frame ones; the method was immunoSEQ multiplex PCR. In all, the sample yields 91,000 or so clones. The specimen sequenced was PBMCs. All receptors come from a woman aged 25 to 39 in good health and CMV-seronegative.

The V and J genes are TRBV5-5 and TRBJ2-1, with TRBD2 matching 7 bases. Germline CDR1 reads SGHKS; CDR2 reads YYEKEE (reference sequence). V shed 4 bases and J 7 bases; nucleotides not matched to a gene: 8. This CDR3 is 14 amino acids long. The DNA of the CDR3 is TGTGCCAGCAGCGCTGGGATGGGGGGGAATGAGCAGTTCTTC. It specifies CASSAGMGGNEQFF.

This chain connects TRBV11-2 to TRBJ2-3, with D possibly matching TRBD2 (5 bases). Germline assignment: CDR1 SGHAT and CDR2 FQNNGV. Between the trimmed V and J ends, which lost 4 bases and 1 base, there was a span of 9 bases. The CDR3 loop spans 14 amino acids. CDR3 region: CASSSSGGTDTQYF. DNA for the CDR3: TGTGCCAGCAGCTCCAGCGGTGGCACAGATACGCAGTATTTT. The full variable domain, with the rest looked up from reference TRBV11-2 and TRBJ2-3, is EAGVAQSPRYKIIEKRQSVAFWCNPISGHATLYWYQQILGQGPKLLIQFQNNGVVDDSQLPKDRFSAERLKGVDSTLKIQPAKLEDSAVYLCASSSSGGTDTQYFGPGTRLTVL.

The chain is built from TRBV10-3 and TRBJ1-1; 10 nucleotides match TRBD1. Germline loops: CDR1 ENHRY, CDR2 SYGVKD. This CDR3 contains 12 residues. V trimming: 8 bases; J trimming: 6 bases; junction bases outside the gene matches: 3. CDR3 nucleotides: TGTGCCATCTCCGACAGGGGGCCTGAAGCTTTCTTT. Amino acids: CAISDRGPEAFF.

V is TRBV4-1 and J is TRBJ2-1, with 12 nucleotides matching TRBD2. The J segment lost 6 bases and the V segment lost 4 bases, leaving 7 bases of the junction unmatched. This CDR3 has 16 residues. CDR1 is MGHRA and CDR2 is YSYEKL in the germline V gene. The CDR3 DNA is TGCGCCAGCAGCCGACCTCTAGCGGGGGGGCCCAATGAGCAGTTCTTC. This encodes CASSRPLAGGPNEQFF.

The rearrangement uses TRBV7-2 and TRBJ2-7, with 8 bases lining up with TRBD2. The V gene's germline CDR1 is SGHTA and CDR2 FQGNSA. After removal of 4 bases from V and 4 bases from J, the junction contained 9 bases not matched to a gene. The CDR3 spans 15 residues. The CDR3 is CASSSWDAGGYEQYF. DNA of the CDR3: TGTGCCAGCAGCTCTTGGGATGCGGGAGGTTACGAGCAGTACTTC.

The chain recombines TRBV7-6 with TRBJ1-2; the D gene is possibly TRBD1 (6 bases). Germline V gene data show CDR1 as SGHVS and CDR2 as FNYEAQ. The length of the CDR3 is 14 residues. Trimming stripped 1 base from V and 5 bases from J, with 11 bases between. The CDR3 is CASSLDRAGYGYTF. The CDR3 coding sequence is TGTGCCAGCAGCTTAGACAGGGCTGGTTATGGCTACACCTTC.

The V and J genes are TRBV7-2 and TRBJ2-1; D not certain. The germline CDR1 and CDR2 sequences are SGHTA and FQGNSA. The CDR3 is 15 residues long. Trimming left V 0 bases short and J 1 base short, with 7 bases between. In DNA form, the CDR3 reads TGTGCCAGCAGCTTAGCCTCACTTTCCTACAATGAGCAGTTCTTC. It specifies CASSLASLSYNEQFF.

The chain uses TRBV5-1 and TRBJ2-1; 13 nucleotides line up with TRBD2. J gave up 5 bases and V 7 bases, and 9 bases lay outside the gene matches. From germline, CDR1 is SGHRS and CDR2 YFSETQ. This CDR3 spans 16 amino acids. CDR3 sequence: CASGGPTSGRDNEQFF. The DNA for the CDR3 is TGCGCCAGCGGGGGCCCCACTAGCGGGAGGGACAATGAGCAGTTCTTC. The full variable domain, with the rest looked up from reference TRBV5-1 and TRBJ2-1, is KAGVTQTPRYLIKTRGQQVTLSCSPISGHRSVSWYQQTPGQGLQFLFEYFSETQRNKGNFPGRFSGRQFSNSRSEMNVSTLELGDSALYLCASGGPTSGRDNEQFFGPGTRLTVL.

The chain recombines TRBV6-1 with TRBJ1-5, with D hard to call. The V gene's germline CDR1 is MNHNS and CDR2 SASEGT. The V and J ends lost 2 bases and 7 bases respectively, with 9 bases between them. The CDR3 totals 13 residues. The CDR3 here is CASSEQARQPQHF. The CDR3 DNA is TGTGCCAGCAGTGAACAAGCCCGACAGCCCCAGCATTTT.

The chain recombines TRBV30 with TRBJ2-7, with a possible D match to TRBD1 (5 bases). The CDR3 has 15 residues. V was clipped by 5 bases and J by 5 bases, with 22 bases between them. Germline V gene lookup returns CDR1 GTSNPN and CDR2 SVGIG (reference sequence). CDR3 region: CAWGLGQGRVHEQYF. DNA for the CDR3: TGTGCCTGGGGCCTCGGGCAGGGAAGGGTCCACGAGCAGTACTTC.

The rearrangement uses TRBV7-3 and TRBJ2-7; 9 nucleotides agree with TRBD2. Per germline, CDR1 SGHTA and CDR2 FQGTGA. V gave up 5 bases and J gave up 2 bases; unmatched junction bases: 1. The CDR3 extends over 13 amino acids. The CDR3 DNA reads TGTGCCAGCAGCAAGCGGGAGGCCTACGAGCAGTACTTC. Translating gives CASSKREAYEQYF.

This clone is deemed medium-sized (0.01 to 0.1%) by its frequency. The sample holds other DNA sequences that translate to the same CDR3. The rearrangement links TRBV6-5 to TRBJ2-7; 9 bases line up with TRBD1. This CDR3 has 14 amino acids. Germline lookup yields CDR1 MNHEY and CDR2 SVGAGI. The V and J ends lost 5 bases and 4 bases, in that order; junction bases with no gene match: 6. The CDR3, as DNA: TGTGCCAGCAGTCCCGGGACAGGGAGGTACGAGCAGTACTTC. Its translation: CASSPGTGRYEQYF.

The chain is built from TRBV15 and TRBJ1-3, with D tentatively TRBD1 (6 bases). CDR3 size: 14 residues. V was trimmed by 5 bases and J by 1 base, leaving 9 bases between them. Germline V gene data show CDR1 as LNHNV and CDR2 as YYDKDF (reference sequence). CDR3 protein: CATSVTGSGNTIYF. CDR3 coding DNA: TGTGCCACCAGCGTGACAGGATCTGGAAACACCATATATTTT.

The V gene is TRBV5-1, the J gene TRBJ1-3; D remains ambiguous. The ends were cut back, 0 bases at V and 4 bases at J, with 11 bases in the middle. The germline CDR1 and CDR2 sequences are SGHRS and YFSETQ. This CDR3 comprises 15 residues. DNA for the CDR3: TGCGCCAGCAGCTTGGCCCCGGGGTGGGGAAACACCATATATTTT. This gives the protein CASSLAPGWGNTIYF.

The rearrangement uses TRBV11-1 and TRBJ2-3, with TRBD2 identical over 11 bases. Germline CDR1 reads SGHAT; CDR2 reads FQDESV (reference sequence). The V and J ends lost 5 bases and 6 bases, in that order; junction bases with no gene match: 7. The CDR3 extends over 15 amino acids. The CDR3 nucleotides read TGTGCCAGCAGCCCGTCGCCTAGCGGGGGGGATACGCAGTATTTT. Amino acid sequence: CASSPSPSGGDTQYF.

CDR3 bases: TGTGCCAGCAACACGAGGGGAGGGACATCATCGGGAAACACCGGGGAGCTGTTTTTT. This gives the protein CASNTRGGTSSGNTGELFF. V and J are TRBV28 and TRBJ2-2; a weak D match, TRBD2 (7 bases). Germline V lookup: CDR1 MDHEN, CDR2 SYDVKM. Between the trimmed V and J ends, which lost 7 bases and 2 bases, there was a span of 26 bases. The CDR3 runs to 19 residues.

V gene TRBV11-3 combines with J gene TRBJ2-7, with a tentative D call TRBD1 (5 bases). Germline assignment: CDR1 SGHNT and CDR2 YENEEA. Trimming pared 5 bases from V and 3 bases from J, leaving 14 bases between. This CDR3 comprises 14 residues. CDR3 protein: CASSPAGFDYEQYF. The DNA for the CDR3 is TGTGCCAGCAGCCCAGCAGGGTTCGACTACGAGCAGTACTTC.

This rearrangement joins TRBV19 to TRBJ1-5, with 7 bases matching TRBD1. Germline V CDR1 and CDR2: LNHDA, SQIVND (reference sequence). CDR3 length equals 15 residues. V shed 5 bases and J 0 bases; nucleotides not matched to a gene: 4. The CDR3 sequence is CASSVGTVSNQPQHF. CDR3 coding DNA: TGTGCCAGTAGTGTTGGGACAGTTAGCAATCAGCCCCAGCATTTT.

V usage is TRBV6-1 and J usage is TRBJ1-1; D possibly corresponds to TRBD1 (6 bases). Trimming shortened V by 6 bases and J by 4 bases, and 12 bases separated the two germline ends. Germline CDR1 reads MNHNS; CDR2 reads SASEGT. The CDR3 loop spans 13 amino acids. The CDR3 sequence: CASRGARSTEAFF. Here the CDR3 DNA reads TGTGCCAGCAGGGGGGCGCGGAGCACTGAAGCTTTCTTT.

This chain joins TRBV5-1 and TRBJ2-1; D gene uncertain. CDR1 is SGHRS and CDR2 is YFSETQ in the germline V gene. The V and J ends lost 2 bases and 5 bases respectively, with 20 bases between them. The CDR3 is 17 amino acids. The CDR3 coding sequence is TGCGCCAGCAGCTTATCAACCCTCTTTACAGCTCACAATGAGCAGTTCTTC. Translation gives CASSLSTLFTAHNEQFF.